The rows below give T cell receptor beta chains drawn from one sample of a study of shared clonotypes between healthy human individuals. Profiled with immunoSEQ multiplex PCR; TCRdb holds only in-frame clones, not every one. This table holds about 2 million clones, over 85% found once. Sequencing used naive CD8+ T cells sorted from blood. The origin of the receptors is a man between 18 and 35 years old in good health. Each CDR3 is given with its conserved first and last residue. A D gene is named only where the DNA matches it firmly. Not every row has a clone size; where given, it reads once, few, many or a size class.

clone size,V gene,D gene,J gene,CDR3 protein,CDR3 DNA
.,TRBV7-9,.,TRBJ2-2,CASSSPGDTGELFF,TGTGCCAGCAGCTCCCCGGGGGACACCGGGGAGCTGTTTTTT
.,TRBV29-1,TRBD2,TRBJ2-7,CSVGLAGVSYEQYF,TGCAGCGTAGGACTAGCGGGAGTGTCCTACGAGCAGTACTTC
.,TRBV29-1,.,TRBJ2-3,CSVPPPGPNPADTQYF,TGCAGCGTACCTCCTCCGGGACCCAACCCCGCAGATACGCAGTATTTT
.,TRBV6-1,TRBD1,TRBJ1-1,CASSAQGAGAEAFF,TGTGCCAGCAGTGCGCAGGGGGCCGGGGCTGAAGCTTTCTTT
.,TRBV27,.,TRBJ1-1,CASSWGSGAHTEAFF,TGTGCCAGCAGTTGGGGATCGGGGGCGCACACTGAAGCTTTCTTT
once,TRBV5-6,TRBD2,TRBJ2-2,CASSSRGNILGAGELFF,TGTGCCAGCAGCTCGCGGGGGAACATCTTGGGGGCCGGGGAGCTGTTTTTT
.,TRBV13,TRBD1,TRBJ2-7,CASSLRGTVYEQYF,TGTGCCAGCAGCTTAAGGGGGACAGTCTACGAGCAGTACTTC
.,TRBV19,.,TRBJ2-7,CASSGRITYEQYF,TGTGCCAGTAGTGGCAGAATTACCTACGAGCAGTACTTC
.,TRBV11-2,.,TRBJ2-5,CASSLVAYQETQYF,TGTGCCAGCAGCTTAGTGGCTTACCAAGAGACCCAGTACTTC
once,TRBV13,.,TRBJ2-1,CASSLGGGGHNEQFF,TGTGCCAGCAGCTTAGGAGGCGGAGGACACAATGAGCAGTTCTTC
.,TRBV5-1,.,TRBJ1-1,CASSLDYSGVTEAFF,TGCGCCAGCAGCTTGGATTATTCAGGCGTCACTGAAGCTTTCTTT
.,TRBV19,TRBD1,TRBJ2-7,CASSSGTGPYEQYF,TGTGCCAGTAGCTCCGGGACAGGACCTTACGAGCAGTACTTC
.,TRBV28,.,TRBJ2-7,CASSVTIGNEQYF,TGTGCCAGCAGTGTAACCATTGGTAACGAGCAGTACTTC
.,TRBV6-5,.,TRBJ2-7,CASSYSQGKNEQYF,TGTGCCAGCAGTTACTCTCAGGGGAAGAACGAGCAGTACTTC
once,TRBV28,.,TRBJ2-1,CASSSDRGGTNEQFF,TGTGCCAGCAGTTCAGACAGGGGAGGGACCAATGAGCAGTTCTTC
.,TRBV11-2,.,TRBJ2-7,CASSPWESGRDEQYF,TGTGCCAGCAGCCCCTGGGAATCTGGACGTGACGAGCAGTACTTC
.,TRBV5-6,.,TRBJ1-3,CASSHPPGRGSGNTIYF,TGTGCCAGCAGCCATCCCCCGGGTAGAGGGTCTGGAAACACCATATATTTT
.,TRBV19,TRBD1,TRBJ1-5,CASSTQGAGQPQHF,TGTGCCAGTAGTACCCAGGGGGCCGGTCAGCCCCAGCATTTT
.,TRBV5-5,TRBD1,TRBJ2-7,CASSFLGTGAYEQYF,TGTGCCAGCAGCTTCCTCGGGACAGGGGCCTACGAGCAGTACTTC
.,TRBV6-5,.,TRBJ1-5,CASSKDRYSNQPQHF,TGTGCCAGCAGCAAGGACAGATATAGCAATCAGCCCCAGCATTTT
.,TRBV6-5,.,TRBJ2-7,CASSPLVQGSYEQYF,TGTGCCAGCAGCCCCCTGGTACAGGGCTCCTACGAGCAGTACTTC
.,TRBV7-2,.,TRBJ2-7,CASSIFPAEGHYEQYF,TGTGCCAGCAGCATCTTCCCAGCGGAGGGCCACTACGAGCAGTACTTC
.,TRBV2,TRBD2,TRBJ2-3,CASKAGGYTDTQYF,TGTGCCAGCAAGGCGGGGGGGTACACAGATACGCAGTATTTT
.,TRBV10-3,TRBD2,TRBJ2-3,CAISVGGDTDTQYF,TGTGCCATCTCGGTGGGGGGGGACACAGATACGCAGTATTTT
few,TRBV11-2,.,TRBJ2-1,CASSLGLYNEQFF,TGTGCCAGCAGCTTAGGACTGTACAATGAGCAGTTCTTC
.,TRBV27,TRBD2,TRBJ2-7,CASSTLSPSGSSYEQYF,TGTGCCAGCAGTACCCTATCCCCTAGCGGTAGCTCCTACGAGCAGTACTTC
.,TRBV19,TRBD1,TRBJ2-5,CASSAVTGGLETQYF,TGTGCCAGTAGTGCTGTGACAGGGGGCTTGGAGACCCAGTACTTC
.,TRBV25-1,TRBD2,TRBJ2-5,CASSEYIRRGDPQETQYF,TGTGCCAGCAGTGAATATATTCGACGGGGGGACCCCCAGGAGACCCAGTACTTC
.,TRBV2,.,TRBJ2-7,CASSEKVGFEQYF,TGTGCCAGCAGTGAAAAGGTGGGGTTCGAGCAGTACTTC
.,TRBV11-2,.,TRBJ2-7,CASSLAPGQIYEQYF,TGTGCCAGCAGCTTAGCCCCTGGGCAGATCTACGAGCAGTACTTC
.,TRBV7-9,TRBD1,TRBJ2-7,CASSLELGQTYEQYF,TGTGCCAGCAGCTTAGAATTGGGACAGACCTACGAGCAGTACTTC
.,TRBV5-1,TRBD1,TRBJ1-1,CASSPPSQGAQEVAFF,TGCGCCAGCAGCCCCCCATCCCAGGGGGCCCAGGAGGTAGCTTTCTTT
.,TRBV2,.,TRBJ1-5,CASRARSNQPQHF,TGTGCCAGCAGGGCAAGAAGCAATCAGCCCCAGCATTTT
.,TRBV7-9,.,TRBJ1-2,CASSLAMEWGVYGYTF,TGTGCCAGCAGCTTAGCGATGGAGTGGGGTGTCTATGGCTACACCTTC
.,TRBV27,TRBD1,TRBJ2-7,CASSSRGPYEQYF,TGTGCCAGCAGTTCCAGGGGGCCCTACGAGCAGTACTTC
.,TRBV7-9,.,TRBJ1-1,CASSGPLGTEAFF,TGTGCCAGCAGTGGACCATTGGGAACTGAAGCTTTCTTT
.,TRBV18,TRBD2,TRBJ2-7,CASSPVQREGYEQYF,TGTGCCAGCTCACCAGTCCAGCGGGAAGGCTACGAGCAGTACTTC
.,TRBV9,.,TRBJ2-7,CASSVGQGTYHEQYF,TGTGCCAGCAGCGTAGGGCAGGGGACGTACCACGAGCAGTACTTC
.,TRBV30,.,TRBJ2-1,CAWSSDRHEQFF,TGTGCCTGGAGTTCGGACCGCCATGAGCAGTTCTTC
.,TRBV11-3,.,TRBJ1-1,CASSLDEGREFF,TGTGCCAGCAGCTTAGATGAGGGGAGGGAGTTCTTT
few,TRBV7-9,TRBD1,TRBJ2-7,CASSLKTGDYEQYF,TGTGCCAGCAGCTTAAAGACAGGGGACTACGAGCAGTACTTC
.,TRBV27,.,TRBJ2-2,CASSLSNTGELFF,TGTGCCAGCAGTTTATCAAACACCGGGGAGCTGTTTTTT
.,TRBV9,.,TRBJ2-2,CASSGRTGTGELFF,TGTGCCAGCAGCGGCCGGACTGGCACCGGGGAGCTGTTTTTT
.,TRBV6-5,TRBD1,TRBJ1-5,CASNPGQNQPQHF,TGTGCCAGCAATCCGGGACAGAATCAGCCCCAGCATTTT
.,TRBV5-6,TRBD1,TRBJ2-7,CASSLAGQGAYEQYF,TGTGCCAGCAGCTTGGCAGGACAGGGGGCCTACGAGCAGTACTTC
.,TRBV27,TRBD2,TRBJ2-3,CASSPASGEVPDTQYF,TGTGCCAGCAGTCCAGCTAGCGGGGAGGTTCCAGATACGCAGTATTTT
.,TRBV25-1,.,TRBJ2-7,CASSAPGSAYEQYF,TGTGCCAGCAGTGCCCCGGGATCTGCCTACGAGCAGTACTTC
once,TRBV5-1,TRBD2,TRBJ2-7,CASSHGVAGAYEQYF,TGCGCCAGCAGCCACGGGGTAGCGGGGGCCTACGAGCAGTACTTC
once,TRBV25-1,.,TRBJ2-1,CASSLDLHEQFF,TGTGCCAGCAGTTTGGACCTTCATGAGCAGTTCTTC
.,TRBV10-2,.,TRBJ1-2,CASRDGTGDGYTF,TGCGCCAGCAGAGATGGGACGGGAGATGGCTACACCTTC
.,TRBV9,TRBD2,TRBJ2-2,CASSENRGVANTGELFF,TGTGCCAGCAGCGAAAACCGGGGGGTCGCGAACACCGGGGAGCTGTTTTTT
.,TRBV13,TRBD1,TRBJ1-3,CASSHDRVTIYF,TGTGCCAGCAGCCACGACAGGGTCACCATATATTTT
.,TRBV7-7,.,TRBJ2-5,CASSLTPGETQYF,TGTGCTAGCAGCTTAACCCCGGGAGAGACCCAGTACTTC
.,TRBV25-1,TRBD1,TRBJ2-2,CASSDHIPGTGTGELFF,TGTGCCAGCAGTGACCATATCCCGGGGACAGGTACCGGGGAGCTGTTTTTT
.,TRBV30,TRBD1,TRBJ2-5,CAWSSGQGAETQYF,TGTGCCTGGAGCTCCGGACAGGGGGCCGAGACCCAGTACTTC
.,TRBV27,TRBD1,TRBJ1-2,CASSLTGGGYGYTF,TGTGCCAGCAGTTTAACAGGGGGAGGATATGGCTACACCTTC
.,TRBV9,.,TRBJ2-5,CASSVPQETQYF,TGTGCCAGCAGCGTCCCCCAAGAGACCCAGTACTTC
.,TRBV4-1,.,TRBJ1-1,CASQGGDTEAFF,TGCGCCAGCCAAGGCGGGGACACTGAAGCTTTCTTT